The next 8 T cell receptor beta chains were all read from a single sample in a study of blood T cell repertoires in COVID-19. TCRdb's copy holds only in-frame clones and misses some; the assay was immunoSEQ multiplex PCR. The data show approximately 240,000 clones, about 90% seen once. The source material was PBMCs or T cells enriched from blood (not recorded which). The receptors stem from a woman aged 45-59 years in a cohort exposed to, infected with or recovered from COVID-19 (not recorded which).

The chain combines TRBV7-3 with TRBJ2-7, with D maybe TRBD1 (5 bases). This CDR3 contains 15 residues. The germline gives CDR1 SGHTA, CDR2 FQGTGA. The ends were cut back, 1 base at V and 2 bases at J, with 12 bases in the middle. CDR3 coding DNA: TGTGCCAGCAGCTTAAACGCAGGGCCCGCCTACGAGCAGTACTTC. Translation gives CASSLNAGPAYEQYF. Variable domain in full (rest from reference TRBV7-3 and TRBJ2-7): GAGVSQTPSNKVTEKGKYVELRCDPISGHTALYWYRQSLGQGPEFLIYFQGTGAADDSGLPNDRFFAVRPEGSVSTLKIQRTERGDSAVYLCASSLNAGPAYEQYFGPGTRLTVT.

This clone was counted only a few times. The genes are TRBV6-5 and TRBJ1-4; D call uncertain. Trimming removed 7 bases from V and 11 bases from J, with 20 bases in between. In germline, CDR1 is MNHEY, CDR2 SVGAGI. The CDR3 is 14 amino acids. Here the CDR3 reads CASKLKPLSKKLFF. For the CDR3, the DNA is TGTGCCAGCAAACTTAAGCCCCTGAGTAAGAAACTGTTTTTT.

V gene TRBV7-9 combines with J gene TRBJ1-3, with D possibly matching TRBD1 (5 bases). The CDR3 loop spans 14 amino acids. Deletions cut 1 base from V and 7 bases from J, with 11 bases between. The germline V gene encodes CDR1 SEHNR and CDR2 FQNEAQ (reference sequence). CDR3 in amino acids: CASSLVGRGNTIYF. CDR3 nucleotides: TGTGCCAGCAGCTTAGTGGGCCGGGGGAACACCATATATTTT.

The CDR3 spells CASSSDRLNTEAFF. The CDR3 DNA sequence: TGTGCCAGCAGCTCAGACAGGCTGAACACTGAAGCTTTCTTT. V is TRBV7-9 and J is TRBJ1-1, with D possibly matching TRBD1 (6 bases). The CDR3 runs 14 residues. From germline, CDR1 is SEHNR and CDR2 FQNEAQ (reference sequence). V lost 4 bases to trimming and J lost 0 bases, with 9 bases between them.

The V and J genes are TRBV14 and TRBJ2-1; TRBD2 aligns across 8 bases. This CDR3 spans 14 amino acids. CDR1 and CDR2 (germline): SGHDN, FVKESK. J was trimmed by 8 bases and V by 1 base; bases with no gene match: 4. The CDR3 DNA is TGTGCCAGCAGCCAAGGGCTAGCGGGCTATGAGCAGTTCTTC. Translated: CASSQGLAGYEQFF.

This chain joins TRBV28 and TRBJ1-4; perhaps TRBD1 as D (5 bases). The V and J ends lost 6 bases and 8 bases respectively, with 22 bases between them. The CDR3 runs to 16 residues. The germline V gene encodes CDR1 MDHEN and CDR2 SYDVKM. The CDR3 protein is CASSPNSGAMGEKLFF. CDR3 bases: TGTGCCAGCAGCCCGAACAGCGGGGCAATGGGGGAAAAACTGTTTTTT. The complete variable domain, with remaining parts taken from reference TRBV28 and TRBJ1-4, reads DVKVTQSSRYLVKRTGEKVFLECVQDMDHENMFWYRQDPGLGLRLIYFSYDVKMKEKGDIPEGYSVSREKKERFSLILESASTNQTSMYLCASSPNSGAMGEKLFFGSGTQLSVL.

This clone was counted a single time. This rearrangement joins TRBV6-5 to TRBJ1-1; no reliable D call. Between the trimmed V and J ends, which lost 6 bases and 2 bases, there was a span of 10 bases. Per the germline V gene, CDR1 is MNHEY and CDR2 is SVGAGI. This CDR3 contains 13 residues. CDR3 coding DNA: TGTGCCAGCAGAACCCAGGTTAACACTGAAGCTTTCTTT. This codes for CASRTQVNTEAFF.

The gene calls are TRBV6-5 and TRBJ1-1, with D tentatively TRBD1 (6 bases). Trimming shortened V by 6 bases and J by 4 bases, and 15 bases separated the two germline ends. The CDR3 has 14 residues. Per the germline V gene, CDR1 is MNHEY and CDR2 is SVGAGI. The CDR3 reads CASRHRASGTEAFF. The CDR3 coding sequence is TGTGCCAGCAGACACAGGGCGTCGGGCACTGAAGCTTTCTTT.